This entry describes one T cell receptor beta chain. The entry originates in a study of monozygotic twins with inflammatory bowel disease. The CDR3 sequence is 15 residues long. Germline loops: CDR1 SEHNR, CDR2 FQNEAQ (reference sequence). Making each TCR library took 3,000 to 4,000 ng of total RNA. TCRdb re-called the 5' RACE reads and catalogs CDR3 proteins one per entry, DNA excluded. The sample's table shows around 400,000 distinct CDR3 sequences. Source material: blood. This sequence joins TRBV7-9 and TRBJ1-6. This sequence was found in a human donor with ulcerative colitis or Crohn's disease, or a healthy co-twin of an affected twin (not recorded which). The chain's CDR3 is CATEAFGSYNSPLHF.